A single sample gave rise to the 29 T cell receptor beta chains below, sequenced in a study of blood T cell repertoires in COVID-19. Profiling relied on immunoSEQ multiplex PCR, and the TCRdb table lists in-frame clones only, not all of them. The repertoire holds about 220,000 clones, with roughly 89% as singletons. What was sequenced was PBMCs or T cells enriched from blood (not recorded which). The receptors were gathered from a young man who had been exposed to COVID-19.

The gene calls are TRBV5-6 and TRBJ2-1, with 8 bases lining up with TRBD2. Germline-derived CDR1 and CDR2 are SGHDT and YYEEEE. There are 14 residues in the CDR3. The trim removed 4 bases at V and 4 bases at J, leaving 4 bases unmatched. The CDR3 region is CASSRGGRYNEQFF. In nucleotides, the CDR3 is TGTGCCAGCAGCCGGGGGGGACGATACAATGAGCAGTTCTTC.

The J gene is TRBJ2-5, the V gene TRBV2; the D gene is possibly TRBD2 (5 bases). Germline CDR1 and CDR2: SNHLY and FYNNEI. The V end was cut by 4 bases, the J end by 5 bases, with 11 bases between. This CDR3 is 13 amino acids long. The chain's CDR3 is CASSGLRAETQYF. CDR3 DNA sequence: TGTGCCAGCAGTGGGCTGAGGGCGGAGACCCAGTACTTC.

The V gene is TRBV4-1, the J gene TRBJ2-4; D perhaps matches TRBD1 (6 bases). The CDR3 is made up of 14 amino acids. V gave up 1 base and J gave up 7 bases, with 11 bases separating them. From germline, CDR1 is MGHRA and CDR2 YSYEKL. The CDR3 sequence is CASSQGGTMNIQYF. Written as DNA, the CDR3 is TGCGCCAGCAGCCAAGGGGGGACAATGAACATTCAGTACTTC.

The chain recombines TRBV5-1 with TRBJ2-7; a possible D gene is TRBD1 (5 bases). The V and J ends lost 0 bases and 0 bases respectively, with 13 bases between them. The CDR3 totals 16 residues. Germline V gene sequence: CDR1 SGHRS, CDR2 YFSETQ. As DNA, the CDR3 is TGCGCCAGCAGCTTGGGGGGCTTGGAGAGCTCCTACGAGCAGTACTTC. It encodes CASSLGGLESSYEQYF.

DNA for the CDR3: TGTGCCAGCAGGAAACAGGGGCTAGATTCACCCCTCCACTTT. Translating it yields CASRKQGLDSPLHF. The genes are TRBV6-1 and TRBJ1-6; 7 nucleotides agree with TRBD1. J gave up 8 bases and V 6 bases, and 7 bases lay outside the gene matches. The CDR3 runs to 14 residues. CDR1 is MNHNS, CDR2 SASEGT, per germline.

The gene calls are TRBV27 and TRBJ1-1; no definite D call. Germline CDR1 is MNHEY and CDR2 is SMNVEV (reference sequence). V shed 3 bases and J shed 5 bases, with 10 bases lying between them. This CDR3 comprises 13 residues. CDR3 loop: CASSFYGETEAFF. The CDR3 bases are TGTGCCAGCAGTTTCTATGGGGAGACTGAAGCTTTCTTT.

The chain links TRBV5-6 to TRBJ1-3; D unresolved. The CDR3 sequence is 16 residues long. The V end lost 5 bases, the J end lost 0 bases, and 15 bases lay between the germline ends. The V gene's germline CDR1 is SGHDT and CDR2 YYEEEE. The CDR3 region has the DNA TGTGCCAGCAGGTCGGCAGGCCCTTACTCTGGAAACACCATATATTTT. Encoded protein: CASRSAGPYSGNTIYF.

A single count supports this clone. The rearrangement joins TRBV21-1 to TRBJ1-5. TRBV21-1 is shown as a pseudogene. The CDR3 contains 14 residues. The CDR3 DNA is TGTGCCAGCTACCGGCCCGGGGGCAATCAGCCCCAGCATTTT. Translated, it gives CASYRPGGNQPQHF.

The V gene is TRBV4-1, the J gene TRBJ1-1, with D unresolved. The CDR3 length is 17 residues. From germline, CDR1 is MGHRA and CDR2 YSYEKL. The V and J ends lost 0 bases and 8 bases respectively, with 22 bases between them. The CDR3 loop is CASSQDSRYPYITEAFF. CDR3 sequence (DNA): TGCGCCAGCAGCCAAGATAGCCGGTATCCCTACATAACAGAAGCTTTCTTT.

This clone appeared a single time. The chain recombines TRBV7-9 with TRBJ2-3; D perhaps matches TRBD1 (6 bases). Trimming removed 3 bases from V and 6 bases from J, with 19 bases in between. The CDR3 runs 16 residues. CDR1 and CDR2 from the germline V gene are SEHNR and FQNEAQ (reference sequence). This chain's CDR3 is CASSFQGQGGTDTQYF. The CDR3 bases are TGTGCCAGCAGCTTCCAGGGACAAGGTGGAACCGATACGCAGTATTTT.

The chain combines TRBV19 with TRBJ1-2; 7 bases match TRBD1. Germline assignment: CDR1 LNHDA and CDR2 SQIVND (reference sequence). Unmatched junction bases numbered 7, after V lost 6 bases and J lost 3 bases. This CDR3 spans 14 amino acids. CDR3 nucleotides: TGTGCCAGTAGGAACCGAACAGGGGACTATGGCTACACCTTC. This gives the protein CASRNRTGDYGYTF.

This chain joins TRBV19 and TRBJ1-1, with D hard to call. CDR3 length: 14 amino acids. The germline V gene has CDR1 LNHDA and CDR2 SQIVND (reference sequence). Deletions cut 8 bases from V and 3 bases from J, with 16 bases between. The CDR3 region has the DNA TGTGCCAGTTCGCTTTCGCGGTGGTACACTGAAGCTTTCTTT. Translated, it gives CASSLSRWYTEAFF.

The chain carries TRBV14 and TRBJ1-3, with 7 positions matching TRBD1. Germline V CDR1 and CDR2: SGHDN, FVKESK. The V gene end was trimmed by 2 bases and the J gene end by 0 bases; junction bases not matched to a gene: 1. The CDR3 contains 15 residues. The CDR3 DNA reads TGTGCCAGCAGCCAAACAGGGGCCTCTGGAAACACCATATATTTT. Translation: CASSQTGASGNTIYF. Looking up the rest from reference TRBV14 and TRBJ1-3 gives the full variable domain: EAGVTQFPSHSVIEKGQTVTLRCDPISGHDNLYWYRRVMGKEIKFLLHFVKESKQDESGMPNNRFLAERTGGTYSTLKVQPAELEDSGVYFCASSQTGASGNTIYFGEGSWLTVV.

The chain joins TRBV11-2 to TRBJ2-1; D is perhaps TRBD1 (6 bases). Germline V CDR1 and CDR2: SGHAT, FQNNGV. V lost 0 bases and J 5 bases, leaving 8 bases between the germline ends. The CDR3 spans 14 residues. The DNA of the CDR3 is TGTGCCAGCAGCTTAGAGGGGGCCAACAATGAGCAGTTCTTC. Its protein product is CASSLEGANNEQFF.

V usage is TRBV28 and J usage is TRBJ1-3; D call uncertain. V gave up 8 bases and J gave up 5 bases, with 4 bases separating them. The CDR3 sequence is 10 residues long. Germline V gene sequence: CDR1 MDHEN, CDR2 SYDVKM. The CDR3 loop reads CASGRNTIYF. CDR3 coding DNA: TGTGCCAGCGGGCGAAACACCATATATTTT.

The V call is TRBV9, the J call TRBJ2-7; tentative D call: TRBD2 (5 bases). This CDR3 contains 14 residues. The germline V and J ends were trimmed by 1 base and 2 bases, with 10 bases remaining between them. Germline V gene sequence: CDR1 SGDLS, CDR2 YYNGEE. CDR3 sequence (DNA): TGTGCCAGCAGCGTATTCGGGGTCCCCTACGAGCAGTACTTC. It translates to CASSVFGVPYEQYF.

This sequence joins TRBV7-9 and TRBJ1-1; no clear D gene. Germline lookup yields CDR1 SEHNR and CDR2 FQNEAQ (reference sequence). Trimming removed 3 bases at V and 3 bases at J, with 11 bases between. The length of the CDR3 is 14 residues. The CDR3 is CASSFDGGHTEAFF. CDR3 DNA sequence: TGTGCCAGCAGCTTCGATGGCGGGCACACTGAAGCTTTCTTT.

The V gene is TRBV5-1, the J gene TRBJ2-2; TRBD1 matches at 7 bases. V gave up 4 bases and J gave up 2 bases; unmatched junction bases: 8. The V gene's germline CDR1 is SGHRS and CDR2 YFSETQ. The CDR3 is 16 residues long. The CDR3: CASSPLTGINTGELFF. CDR3 nucleotides: TGCGCCAGCAGCCCCTTGACAGGGATAAACACCGGGGAGCTGTTTTTT.

V and J are TRBV5-5 and TRBJ1-1; D is perhaps TRBD1 (5 bases). This CDR3 has 13 residues. The V end was cut by 2 bases, the J end by 2 bases, with 7 bases between. Germline CDR1 is SGHKS and CDR2 is YYEKEE (reference sequence). In DNA form, the CDR3 reads TGTGCCAGCAGCTTCAGGGCAAACACTGAAGCTTTCTTT. Protein sequence: CASSFRANTEAFF.

The CDR3 here is CASSHRRGSNQPQHF. The CDR3 DNA reads as TGTGCCAGCAGTCACAGGAGGGGTAGCAATCAGCCCCAGCATTTT. The gene calls are TRBV6-5 and TRBJ1-5; D is perhaps TRBD1 (5 bases). Germline values: CDR1 MNHEY, CDR2 SVGAGI. The CDR3 spans 15 residues. Deletions cut 5 bases from V and 0 bases from J, with 11 bases between.

V is TRBV19 and J is TRBJ1-4; D unclear. V lost 6 bases and J lost 1, with 15 bases in between. Germline V gene data show CDR1 as LNHDA and CDR2 as SQIVND (reference sequence). This CDR3 has 16 residues. The CDR3, as DNA: TGTGCCAGTAGCTCGACTATAGGGAGAACTAATGAAAAACTGTTTTTT. Translating it yields CASSSTIGRTNEKLFF.

The chain couples TRBV5-4 to TRBJ2-5, with D unclear. With 2 bases removed from V and 5 bases from J, the gap between germline ends came to 4 bases. The CDR3 contains 11 residues. Germline V gene sequence: CDR1 SGHNT, CDR2 YYREEE (reference sequence). In nucleotides, the CDR3 is TGTGCCAGCAGCTTAGAGGAGACCCAGTACTTC. It is translated as CASSLEETQYF.

V and J are TRBV2 and TRBJ2-1; a possible D gene is TRBD2 (5 bases). Germline assignment: CDR1 SNHLY and CDR2 FYNNEI. Trimming took 4 bases from V and 2 from J, leaving 12 bases between them. The CDR3 covers 15 residues. This CDR3 is CASSVGNGAYNEQFF. The CDR3 region has the DNA TGTGCCAGCAGTGTTGGGAACGGGGCCTACAATGAGCAGTTCTTC.

J is TRBJ1-1 and V is TRBV7-9; 8 bases map to TRBD1. Trimming at V came to 5 bases and at J to 4 bases, leaving 6 bases not matched to a gene. CDR1 and CDR2 (germline): SEHNR, FQNEAQ (reference sequence). The CDR3 runs 14 residues. CDR3 loop: CASSPHQGATEAFF. DNA for the CDR3: TGTGCCAGCAGCCCACACCAGGGGGCCACTGAAGCTTTCTTT. The variable domain in full, completed from reference TRBV7-9 and TRBJ1-1, reads DTGVSQNPRHKITKRGQNVTFRCDPISEHNRLYWYRQTLGQGPEFLTYFQNEAQLEKSRLLSDRFSAERPKGSFSTLEIQRTEQGDSAMYLCASSPHQGATEAFFGQGTRLTVV.

The gene calls are TRBV5-1 and TRBJ2-5; the match to TRBD1 covers 10 bases. After removal of 3 bases from V and 7 bases from J, the junction contained 6 bases not matched to a gene. The CDR3 covers 14 residues. Germline V gives CDR1 SGHRS, CDR2 YFSETQ. CDR3 nucleotides: TGCGCCAGCAGCTGGGACCGGACAGGGGGGACCCAGTACTTC. This translates into CASSWDRTGGTQYF.

The chain joins TRBV30 to TRBJ1-1, with 7 bases fitting TRBD1. The CDR3 sequence is 16 residues long. Germline V gene sequence: CDR1 GTSNPN, CDR2 SVGIG (reference sequence). Unmatched junction bases numbered 14, after V lost 4 bases and J lost 3 bases. The CDR3 protein is CAWIYEGARLDTEAFF. The CDR3 DNA reads TGTGCCTGGATTTATGAGGGGGCGCGGTTGGACACTGAAGCTTTCTTT.

This rearrangement joins TRBV4-1 to TRBJ2-1; TRBD2 might be the D (5 bases). The V gene lost 0 bases and the J gene lost 8 bases, with 11 bases spanning the gap. Germline V gene sequence: CDR1 MGHRA, CDR2 YSYEKL. This CDR3 is built from 14 residues. This chain's CDR3 is CASSQERARDEQFF. CDR3 coding DNA: TGCGCCAGCAGCCAAGAACGGGCGAGGGATGAGCAGTTCTTC.

This chain links TRBV7-3 with TRBJ2-2; 10 bases align to TRBD2. Germline CDR1 and CDR2: SGHTA and FQGTGA. There are 19 residues in the CDR3. The J segment lost 2 bases and the V segment lost 0 bases, leaving 9 bases of the junction unmatched. This CDR3 is CASSLTGPAGGLNTGELFF. The CDR3 DNA reads as TGTGCCAGCAGCTTAACGGGCCCAGCGGGGGGGCTTAACACCGGGGAGCTGTTTTTT.

V usage is TRBV9 and J usage is TRBJ2-7; 11 bases match TRBD1. V shed 7 bases, J shed 7 bases, and the junction held 4 bases outside the gene matches. The CDR3 runs to 12 residues. Germline lookup yields CDR1 SGDLS and CDR2 YYNGEE. CDR3 in DNA: TGTGCCAGCCCGGGACAGGGGGGTGAGCAGTACTTC. Translation gives CASPGQGGEQYF.